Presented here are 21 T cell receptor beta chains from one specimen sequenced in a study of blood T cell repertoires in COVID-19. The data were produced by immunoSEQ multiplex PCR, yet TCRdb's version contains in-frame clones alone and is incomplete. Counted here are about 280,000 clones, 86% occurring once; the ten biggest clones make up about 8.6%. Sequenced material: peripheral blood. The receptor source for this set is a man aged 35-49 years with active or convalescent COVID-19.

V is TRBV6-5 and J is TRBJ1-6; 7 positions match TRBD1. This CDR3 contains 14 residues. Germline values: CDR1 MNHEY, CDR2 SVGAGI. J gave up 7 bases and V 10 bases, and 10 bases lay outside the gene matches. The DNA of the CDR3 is TGTGCCATCGCTCTTGAACAGGGGAATTCACCCCTCCACTTT. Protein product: CAIALEQGNSPLHF.

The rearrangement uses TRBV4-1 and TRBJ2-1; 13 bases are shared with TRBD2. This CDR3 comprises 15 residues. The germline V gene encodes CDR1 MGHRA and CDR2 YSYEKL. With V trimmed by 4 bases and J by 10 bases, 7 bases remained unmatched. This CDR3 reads CASSLVGTSGIEQFF. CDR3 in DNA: TGCGCCAGCAGCCTTGTGGGGACTAGCGGGATAGAGCAGTTCTTC.

The CDR3 DNA follows: TGTGCCAGTAGTCGGGCGCGGGGATGGGGAGAGACCCAGTACTTC. Translating gives CASSRARGWGETQYF. The genes are TRBV19 and TRBJ2-5; TRBD2 might be the D (6 bases). The CDR3 runs 15 residues. From germline, CDR1 is LNHDA and CDR2 SQIVND (reference sequence). V gave up 5 bases and J gave up 4 bases, with 17 bases separating them.

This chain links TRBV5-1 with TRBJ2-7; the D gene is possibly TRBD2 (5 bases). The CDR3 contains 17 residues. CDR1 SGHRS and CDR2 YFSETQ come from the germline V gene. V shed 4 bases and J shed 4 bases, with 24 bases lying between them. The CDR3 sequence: CASSIGSRQTGIYEQYF. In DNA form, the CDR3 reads TGCGCCAGCAGCATAGGGTCGAGGCAGACGGGAATTTACGAGCAGTACTTC.

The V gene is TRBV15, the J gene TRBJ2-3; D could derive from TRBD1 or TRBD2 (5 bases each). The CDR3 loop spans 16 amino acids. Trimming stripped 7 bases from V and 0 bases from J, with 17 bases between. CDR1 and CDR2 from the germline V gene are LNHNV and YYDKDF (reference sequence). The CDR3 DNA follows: TGTGCCACCACCAGGGAGACGGTCACTAGCACAGATACGCAGTATTTT. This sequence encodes CATTRETVTSTDTQYF.

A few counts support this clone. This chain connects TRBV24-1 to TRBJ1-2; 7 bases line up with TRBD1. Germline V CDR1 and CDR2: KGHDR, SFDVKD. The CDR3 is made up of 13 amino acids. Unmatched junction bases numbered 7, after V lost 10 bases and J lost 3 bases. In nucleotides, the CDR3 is TGTGCCACGTCAGGACAGGACCACTATGGCTACACCTTC. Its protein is CATSGQDHYGYTF.

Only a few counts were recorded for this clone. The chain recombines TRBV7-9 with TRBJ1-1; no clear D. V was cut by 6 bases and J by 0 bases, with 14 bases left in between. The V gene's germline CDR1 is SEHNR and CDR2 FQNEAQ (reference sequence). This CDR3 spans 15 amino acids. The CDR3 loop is CASRPRTELNTEAFF. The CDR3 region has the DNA TGTGCCAGCAGACCCAGAACAGAGCTGAACACTGAAGCTTTCTTT.

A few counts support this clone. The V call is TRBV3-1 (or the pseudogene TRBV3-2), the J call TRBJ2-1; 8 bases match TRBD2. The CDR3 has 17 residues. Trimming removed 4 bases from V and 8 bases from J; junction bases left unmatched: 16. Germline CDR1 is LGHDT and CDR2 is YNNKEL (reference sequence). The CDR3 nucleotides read TGTGCCAGCAGCCCCGACGGGGCGAGCGGGAGAAGGCATGAGCAGTTCTTC. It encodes CASSPDGASGRRHEQFF.

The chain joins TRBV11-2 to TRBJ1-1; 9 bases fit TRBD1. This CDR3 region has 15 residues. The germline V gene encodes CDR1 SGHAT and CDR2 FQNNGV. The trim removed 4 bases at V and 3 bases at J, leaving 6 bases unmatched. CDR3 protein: CASSSGQGWDTEAFF. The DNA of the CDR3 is TGTGCCAGCAGCTCTGGACAGGGGTGGGACACTGAAGCTTTCTTT.

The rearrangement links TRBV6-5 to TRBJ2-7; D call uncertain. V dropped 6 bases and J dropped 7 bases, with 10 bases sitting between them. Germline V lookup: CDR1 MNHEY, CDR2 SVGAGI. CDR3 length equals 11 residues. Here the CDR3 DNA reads TGTGCCAGCAGACGACTCGGGGAGCAGTACTTC. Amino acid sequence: CASRRLGEQYF.

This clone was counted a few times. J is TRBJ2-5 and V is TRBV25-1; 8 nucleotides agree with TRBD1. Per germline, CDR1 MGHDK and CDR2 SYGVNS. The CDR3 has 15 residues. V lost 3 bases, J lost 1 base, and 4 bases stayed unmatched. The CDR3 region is CASSDLTGVQETQYF. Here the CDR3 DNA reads TGTGCCAGCAGTGACTTGACAGGGGTCCAAGAGACCCAGTACTTC.

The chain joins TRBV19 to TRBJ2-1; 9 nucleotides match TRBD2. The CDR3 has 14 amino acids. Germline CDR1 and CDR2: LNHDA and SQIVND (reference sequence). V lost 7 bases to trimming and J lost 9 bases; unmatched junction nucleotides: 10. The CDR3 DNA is TGTGCCAGTACTCGACTAGCGGATGGGGGTGAGCAGTTCTTC. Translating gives CASTRLADGGEQFF.

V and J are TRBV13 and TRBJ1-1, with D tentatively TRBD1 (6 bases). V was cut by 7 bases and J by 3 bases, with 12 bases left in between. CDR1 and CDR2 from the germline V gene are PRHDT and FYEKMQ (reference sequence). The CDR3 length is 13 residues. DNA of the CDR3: TGTGCCAGCAACAGGGCGGGTGACACTGAAGCTTTCTTT. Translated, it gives CASNRAGDTEAFF. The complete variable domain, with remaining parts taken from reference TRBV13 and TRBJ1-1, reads AAGVIQSPRHLIKEKRETATLKCYPIPRHDTVYWYQQGPGQDPQFLISFYEKMQSDKGSIPDRFSAQQFSDYHSELNMSSLELGDSALYFCASNRAGDTEAFFGQGTRLTVV.

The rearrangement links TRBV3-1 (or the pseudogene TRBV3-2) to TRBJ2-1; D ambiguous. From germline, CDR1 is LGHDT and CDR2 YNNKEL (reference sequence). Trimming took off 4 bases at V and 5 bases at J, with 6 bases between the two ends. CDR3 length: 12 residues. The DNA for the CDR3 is TGTGCCAGCAGCCTATATAACAATGAGCAGTTCTTC. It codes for CASSLYNNEQFF.

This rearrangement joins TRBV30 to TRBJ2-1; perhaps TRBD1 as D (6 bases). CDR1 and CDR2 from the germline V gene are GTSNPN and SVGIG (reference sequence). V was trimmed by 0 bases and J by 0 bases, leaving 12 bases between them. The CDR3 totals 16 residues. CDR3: CAWSVGTGSSYNEQFF. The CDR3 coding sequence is TGTGCCTGGAGTGTGGGAACAGGGAGCTCCTACAATGAGCAGTTCTTC.

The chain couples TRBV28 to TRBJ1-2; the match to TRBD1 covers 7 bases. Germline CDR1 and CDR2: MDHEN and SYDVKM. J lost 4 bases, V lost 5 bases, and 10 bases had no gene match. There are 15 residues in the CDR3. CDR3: CASSPQLRTGYGYTF. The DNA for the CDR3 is TGTGCCAGCAGTCCACAATTGAGGACAGGCTATGGCTACACCTTC.

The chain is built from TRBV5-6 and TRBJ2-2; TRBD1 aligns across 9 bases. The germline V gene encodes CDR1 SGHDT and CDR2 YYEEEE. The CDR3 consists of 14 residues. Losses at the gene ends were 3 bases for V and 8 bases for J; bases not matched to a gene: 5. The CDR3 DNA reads TGTGCCAGCAGCTCGGGACAGGGATGGGGGGAGCTGTTTTTT. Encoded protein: CASSSGQGWGELFF.

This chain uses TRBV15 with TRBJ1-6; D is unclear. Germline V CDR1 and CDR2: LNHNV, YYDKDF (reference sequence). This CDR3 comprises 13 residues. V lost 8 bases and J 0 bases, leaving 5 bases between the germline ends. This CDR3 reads CATGSSYNSPLHF. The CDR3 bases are TGTGCCACCGGGAGCTCCTATAATTCACCCCTCCACTTT.

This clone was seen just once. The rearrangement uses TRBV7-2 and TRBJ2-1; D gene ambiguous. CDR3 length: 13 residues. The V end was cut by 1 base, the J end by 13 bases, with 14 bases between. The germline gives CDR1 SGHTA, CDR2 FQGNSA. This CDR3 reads CASSLVVTTDQFF. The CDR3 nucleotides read TGTGCCAGCAGCTTAGTAGTGACAACAGATCAGTTCTTC.

The CDR3 nucleotides are TGTGCCACCAGTACAGGGTCAGGAGGCTACACCTTC. Protein sequence: CATSTGSGGYTF. The chain has TRBV24-1 and TRBJ1-2; tentative D call: TRBD1 (6 bases). CDR1 is KGHDR and CDR2 is SFDVKD in the germline V gene. The CDR3 covers 12 residues. V lost 6 bases, J lost 8 bases, and 12 bases lay in between.

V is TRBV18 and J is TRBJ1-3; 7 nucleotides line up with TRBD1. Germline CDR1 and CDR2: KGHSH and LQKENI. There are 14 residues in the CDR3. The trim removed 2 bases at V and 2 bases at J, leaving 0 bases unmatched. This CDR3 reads CASSPTGAGNTIYF. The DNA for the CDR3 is TGTGCCAGCTCACCAACAGGGGCTGGAAACACCATATATTTT.